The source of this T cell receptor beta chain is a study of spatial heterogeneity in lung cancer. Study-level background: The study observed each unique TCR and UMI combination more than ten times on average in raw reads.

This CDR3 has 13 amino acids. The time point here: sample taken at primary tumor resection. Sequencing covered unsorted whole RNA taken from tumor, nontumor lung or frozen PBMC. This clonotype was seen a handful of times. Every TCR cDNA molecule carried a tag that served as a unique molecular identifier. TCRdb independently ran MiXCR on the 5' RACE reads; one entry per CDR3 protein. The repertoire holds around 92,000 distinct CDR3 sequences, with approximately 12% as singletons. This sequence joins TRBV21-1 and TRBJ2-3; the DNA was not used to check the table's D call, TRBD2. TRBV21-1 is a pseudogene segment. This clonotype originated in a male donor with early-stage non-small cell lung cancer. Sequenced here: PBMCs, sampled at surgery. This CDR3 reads CAIRRPFTDTQYF. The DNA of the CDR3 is TGTGCCATCCGGAGGCCCTTCACAGATACGCAGTATTTT.